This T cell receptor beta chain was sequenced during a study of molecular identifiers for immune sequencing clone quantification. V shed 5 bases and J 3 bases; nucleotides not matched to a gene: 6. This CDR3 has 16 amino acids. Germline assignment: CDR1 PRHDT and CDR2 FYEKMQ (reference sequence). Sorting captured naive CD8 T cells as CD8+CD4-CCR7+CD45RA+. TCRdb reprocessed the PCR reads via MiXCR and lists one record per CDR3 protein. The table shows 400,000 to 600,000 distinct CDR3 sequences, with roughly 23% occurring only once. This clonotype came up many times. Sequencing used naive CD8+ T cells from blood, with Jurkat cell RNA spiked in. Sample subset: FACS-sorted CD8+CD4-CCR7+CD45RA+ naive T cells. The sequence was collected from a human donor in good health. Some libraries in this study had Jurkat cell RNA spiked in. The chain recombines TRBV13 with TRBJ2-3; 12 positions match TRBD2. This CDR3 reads CASSERLAGVTDTQYF. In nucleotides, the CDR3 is TGTGCCAGCAGCGAGCGACTAGCGGGGGTTACAGATACGCAGTATTTT.